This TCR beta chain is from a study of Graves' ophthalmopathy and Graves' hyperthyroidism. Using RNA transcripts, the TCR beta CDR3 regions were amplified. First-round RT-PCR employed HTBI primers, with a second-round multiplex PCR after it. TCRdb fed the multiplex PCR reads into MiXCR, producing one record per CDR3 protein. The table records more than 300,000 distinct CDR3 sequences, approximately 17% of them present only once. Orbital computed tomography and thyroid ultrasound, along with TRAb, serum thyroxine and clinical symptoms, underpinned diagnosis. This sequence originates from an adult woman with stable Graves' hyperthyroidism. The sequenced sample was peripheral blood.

The CDR3 DNA reads TGTGCCAGCAGCTTAGTCTCGAGCGGACTTTACAATGAGCAGTTCTTC. Its protein product is CASSLVSSGLYNEQFF. The chain employs TRBV7-3 and TRBJ2-1; TRBD2 might be the D (5 bases). Trimming left V 2 bases short and J 4 bases short, with 15 bases between. Germline V gene data show CDR1 as SGHTA and CDR2 as FQGTGA. The CDR3 length is 16 residues.